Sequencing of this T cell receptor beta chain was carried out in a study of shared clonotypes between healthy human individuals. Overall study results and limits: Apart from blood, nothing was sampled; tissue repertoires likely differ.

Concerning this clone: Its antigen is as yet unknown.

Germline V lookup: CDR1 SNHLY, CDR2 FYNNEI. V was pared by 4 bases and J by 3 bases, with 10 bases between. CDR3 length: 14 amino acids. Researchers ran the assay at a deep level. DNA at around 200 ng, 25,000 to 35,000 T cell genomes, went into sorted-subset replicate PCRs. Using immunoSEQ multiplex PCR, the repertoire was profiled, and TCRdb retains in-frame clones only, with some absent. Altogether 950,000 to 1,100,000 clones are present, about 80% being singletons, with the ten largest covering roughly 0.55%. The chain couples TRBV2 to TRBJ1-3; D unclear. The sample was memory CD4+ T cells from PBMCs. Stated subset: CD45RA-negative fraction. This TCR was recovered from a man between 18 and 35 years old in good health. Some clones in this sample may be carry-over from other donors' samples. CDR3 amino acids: CASSVAEIGNTIYF. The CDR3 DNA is TGTGCCAGCAGTGTAGCGGAAATTGGAAACACCATATATTTT.